The source of this T cell receptor beta chain is a study of CXCR3-negative and CXCR3-positive naive CD8 T cells. Study-level findings and limits: PBMCs showed partially decreased CXCR3 expression after cryopreservation, and most assays used fresh PBMCs. Comparably high diversity was seen in both naive subsets, and much lower diversity in memory CD8+ cells.

In the case of this clonotype: No antigen is known for it.

The germline gives CDR1 SQVTM, CDR2 ANQGSEA. The CDR3 runs to 12 residues. 5' RACE that incorporated UMI labels was used to prepare the TRB cDNA libraries. TCRdb reanalyzed the 5' RACE reads and collapses them to one entry per CDR3 protein, without DNA. Its listing shows 130,000 or so distinct CDR3 sequences. Every subset of CD8+ T cells was sorted in triplicate at fewer than 350,000 cells each. This sequence was found in a human donor in good health. Some clones in this sample may be carry-over from other donors' samples. Sequencing used naive CXCR3- CD8+ T cells from blood. Documented subset: CD45RO-CCR7+CD27+CD95- naive CD8+ T cells lacking CXCR3 (TNR3-). The V gene is TRBV29-1, the J gene TRBJ2-7; TCRdb names TRBD2, which stays unverified in the absence of DNA. The chain's CDR3 is CSVILAGNEQYF.